The table lists the clone carrying this TCR beta chain with many counts. What it recognizes is unknown. The germline gene is not matched at one end of the junction; a read error may be the cause. The sample belongs to a study of Graves' ophthalmopathy and Graves' hyperthyroidism. Symptoms, serum thyroxine and TRAb, thyroid ultrasound, and orbital computed tomography formed the diagnostic basis. Overall study results and limits: Sensitivity reached 87.88% and specificity roughly 82% for a 13-signature model separating ophthalmopathy from stable hyperthyroidism. Blood samples also showed most expanded thyroid clonotypes exceeding 0.001 frequency.

Germline assignment: CDR1 SGHRS and CDR2 YFSETQ. CDR3 length equals 14 residues. RNA transcripts were the template, and TCR beta CDR3 regions were amplified from them. Second-round multiplex PCR came after first-round RT-PCR with HTBI primers. MiXCR was run by TCRdb on the multiplex PCR reads, yielding one entry per CDR3 protein. The sample carries hundreds of thousands of distinct CDR3 sequences, over 40% recorded once. The receptor was isolated from an adult man with Graves' ophthalmopathy. Sequenced sample: peripheral blood. The rearrangement joins TRBV5-1 to TRBJ2-7, with a possible D match to TRBD2 (6 bases). The CDR3: CASSLGDSSYEQYF. The CDR3 coding sequence is TGTGCCAGCAGCTTAGGGGACTCATCCTACGAGCAGTACTTC. Supplemented by reference TRBV5-1 and TRBJ2-7, the full variable domain reads KAGVTQTPRYLIKTRGQQVTLSCSPISGHRSVSWYQQTPGQGLQFLFEYFSETQRNKGNFPGRFSGRQFSNSRSEMNVSTLELGDSALYLCASSLGDSSYEQYFGPGTRLTVT.